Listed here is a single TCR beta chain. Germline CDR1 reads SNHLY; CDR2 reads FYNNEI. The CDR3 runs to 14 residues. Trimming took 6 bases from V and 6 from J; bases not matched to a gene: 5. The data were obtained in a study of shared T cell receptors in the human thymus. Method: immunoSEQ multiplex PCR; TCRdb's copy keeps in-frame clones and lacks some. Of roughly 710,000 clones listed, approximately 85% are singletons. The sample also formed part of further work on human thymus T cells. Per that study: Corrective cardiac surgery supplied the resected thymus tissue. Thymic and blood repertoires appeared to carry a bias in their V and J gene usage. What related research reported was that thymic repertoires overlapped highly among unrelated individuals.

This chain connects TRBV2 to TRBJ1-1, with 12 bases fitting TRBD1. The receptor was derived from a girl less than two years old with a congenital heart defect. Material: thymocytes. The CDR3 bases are TGTGCCAGCAGGGGACAGGGGGCGCAAGCTGAAGCTTTCTTT. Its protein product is CASRGQGAQAEAFF.